This T cell receptor (beta chain) was recovered during a study of blood T cells in healthy people across ages. Findings and limits, study-wide: A conclusive naive versus antigen-experienced comparison was prevented by the unsorted PBMCs. Estimates drawn from one million T cells were deemed to understate diversity.

Using a J-beta primer mix together with a sample-barcoded 5' primer, a second PCR was run for roughly 7 to 11 cycles. Each cDNA molecule carried a tag from a template-switch adaptor that contained 12 random nucleotides. TCRdb re-called the 5' RACE reads with MiXCR, one entry per CDR3 protein. The sample gives some 1,800,000 distinct CDR3 sequences, around 42% of which show up once; 23% is in the top ten. CDR1 SGHTA and CDR2 FQGNSA come from the germline V gene. J lost 1 base, V lost 0 bases, and 4 bases had no gene match. The CDR3 has 16 residues. A note on this clonotype: The antigen is not known.

The chain has TRBV7-2 and TRBJ2-3; 7 bases match TRBD2. The sequenced material came from blood. The receptor was derived from a human donor in good health. The CDR3 sequence: CASSLAVGRGTDTQYF. CDR3 DNA sequence: TGTGCCAGCAGCTTAGCGGTTGGGAGGGGCACAGATACGCAGTATTTT.